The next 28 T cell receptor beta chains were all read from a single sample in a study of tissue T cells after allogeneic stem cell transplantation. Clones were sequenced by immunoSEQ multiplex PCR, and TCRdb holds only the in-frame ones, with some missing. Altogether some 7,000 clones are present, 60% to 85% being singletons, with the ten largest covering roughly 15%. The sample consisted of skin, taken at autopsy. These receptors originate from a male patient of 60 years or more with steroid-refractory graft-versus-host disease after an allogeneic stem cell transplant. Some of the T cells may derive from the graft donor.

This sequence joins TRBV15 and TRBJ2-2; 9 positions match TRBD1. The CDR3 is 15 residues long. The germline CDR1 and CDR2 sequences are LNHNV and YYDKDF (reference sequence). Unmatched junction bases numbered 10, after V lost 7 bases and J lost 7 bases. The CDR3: CATTTYRGLSGELFF. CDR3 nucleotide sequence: TGTGCCACCACCACGTACAGGGGGCTGAGCGGGGAGCTGTTTTTT.

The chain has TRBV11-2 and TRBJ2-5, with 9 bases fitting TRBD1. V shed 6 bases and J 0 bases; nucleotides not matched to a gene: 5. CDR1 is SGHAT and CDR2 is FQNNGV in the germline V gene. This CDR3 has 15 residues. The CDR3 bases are TGTGCCAGCAGTTCCCGACAGGGGGACCAAGAGACCCAGTACTTC. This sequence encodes CASSSRQGDQETQYF.

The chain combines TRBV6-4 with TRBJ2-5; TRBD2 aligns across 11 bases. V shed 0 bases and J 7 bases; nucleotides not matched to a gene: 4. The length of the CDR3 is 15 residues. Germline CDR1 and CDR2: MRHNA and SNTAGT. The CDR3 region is CASSDSSLAGGTQYF. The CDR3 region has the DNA TGTGCCAGCAGTGACTCGAGTCTAGCGGGGGGGACCCAGTACTTC.

The CDR3, as DNA: TGTGCCAGCAGCTTGCACAGGGATCGGAACGAGCAGTACTTC. Translated: CASSLHRDRNEQYF. The J gene is TRBJ2-7, the V gene TRBV5-6; a weak D match, TRBD1 (6 bases). Looked up from germline, CDR1 is SGHDT and CDR2 is YYEEEE. The CDR3 is made up of 14 amino acids. The V gene lost 1 base and the J gene lost 5 bases, with 13 bases spanning the gap.

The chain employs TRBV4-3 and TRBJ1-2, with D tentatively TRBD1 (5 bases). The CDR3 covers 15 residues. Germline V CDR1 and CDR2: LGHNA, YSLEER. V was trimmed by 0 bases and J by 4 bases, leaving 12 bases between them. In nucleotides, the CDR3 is TGCGCCAGCAGCCAAGATCTAGGAGGGGTCTATGGCTACACCTTC. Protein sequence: CASSQDLGGVYGYTF.

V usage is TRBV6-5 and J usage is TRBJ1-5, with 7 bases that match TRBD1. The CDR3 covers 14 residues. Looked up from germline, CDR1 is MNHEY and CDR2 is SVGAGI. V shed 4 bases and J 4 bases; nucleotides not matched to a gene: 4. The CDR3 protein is CASSFRQGNQPQHF. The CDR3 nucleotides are TGTGCCAGCAGTTTTCGACAGGGAAATCAGCCCCAGCATTTT.

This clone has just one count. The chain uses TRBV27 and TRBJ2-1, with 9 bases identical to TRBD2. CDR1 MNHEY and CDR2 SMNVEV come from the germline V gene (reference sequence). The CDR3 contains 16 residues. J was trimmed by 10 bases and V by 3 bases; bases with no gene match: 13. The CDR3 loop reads CASSFTSGQIQGEQFF. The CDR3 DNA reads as TGTGCCAGCAGTTTTACTAGCGGGCAAATCCAGGGAGAGCAGTTCTTC.

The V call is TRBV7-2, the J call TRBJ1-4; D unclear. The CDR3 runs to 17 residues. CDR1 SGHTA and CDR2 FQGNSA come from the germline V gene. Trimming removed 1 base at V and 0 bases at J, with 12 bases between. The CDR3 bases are TGTGCCAGCAGCTTAGAGCGCTCACATTCAACTAATGAAAAACTGTTTTTT. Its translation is CASSLERSHSTNEKLFF.

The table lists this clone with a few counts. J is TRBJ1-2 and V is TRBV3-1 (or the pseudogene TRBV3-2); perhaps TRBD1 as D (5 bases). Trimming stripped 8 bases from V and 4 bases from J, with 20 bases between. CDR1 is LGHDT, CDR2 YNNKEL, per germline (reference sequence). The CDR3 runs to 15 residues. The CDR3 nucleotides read TGTGCCAGCCCTCGGGCCGGGACGATTATCTATGGCTACACCTTC. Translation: CASPRAGTIIYGYTF.

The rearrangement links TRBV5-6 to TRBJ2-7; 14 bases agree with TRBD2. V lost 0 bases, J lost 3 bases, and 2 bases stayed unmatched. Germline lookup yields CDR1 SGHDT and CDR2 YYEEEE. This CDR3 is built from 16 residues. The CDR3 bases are TGTGCCAGCAGCTTGGGACTAGCGGGGGGGCGCTACGAGCAGTACTTC. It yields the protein CASSLGLAGGRYEQYF. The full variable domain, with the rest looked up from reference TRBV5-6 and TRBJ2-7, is DAGVTQSPTHLIKTRGQQVTLRCSPKSGHDTVSWYQQALGQGPQFIFQYYEEEERQRGNFPDRFSGHQFPNYSSELNVNALLLGDSALYLCASSLGLAGGRYEQYFGPGTRLTVT.

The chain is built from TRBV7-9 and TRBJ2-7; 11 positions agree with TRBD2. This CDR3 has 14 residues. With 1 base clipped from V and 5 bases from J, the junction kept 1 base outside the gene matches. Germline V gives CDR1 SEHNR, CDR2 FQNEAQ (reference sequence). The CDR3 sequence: CASSLVAGGNEQYF. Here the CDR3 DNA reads TGTGCCAGCAGCTTAGTAGCGGGGGGGAACGAGCAGTACTTC.

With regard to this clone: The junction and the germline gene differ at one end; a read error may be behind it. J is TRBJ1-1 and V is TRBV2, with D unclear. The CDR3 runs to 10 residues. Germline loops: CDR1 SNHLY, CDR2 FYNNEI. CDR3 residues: CASSEVGLKF. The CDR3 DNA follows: TGTGCCAGCAGTGAGGTGGGGTTGAAGTTT.

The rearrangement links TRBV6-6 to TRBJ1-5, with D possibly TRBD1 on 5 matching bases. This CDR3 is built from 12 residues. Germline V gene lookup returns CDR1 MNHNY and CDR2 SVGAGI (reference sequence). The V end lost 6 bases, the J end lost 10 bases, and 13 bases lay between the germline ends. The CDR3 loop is CASRHTQAPQHF. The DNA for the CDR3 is TGTGCCAGCAGGCACACACAGGCTCCCCAGCATTTT.

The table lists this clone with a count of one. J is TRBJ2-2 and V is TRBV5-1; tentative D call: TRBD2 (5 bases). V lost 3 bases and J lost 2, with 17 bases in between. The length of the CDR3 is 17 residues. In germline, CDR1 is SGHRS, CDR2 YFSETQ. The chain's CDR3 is CASSSSPDGENTGELFF. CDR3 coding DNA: TGCGCCAGCAGCTCGTCGCCCGACGGGGAAAACACCGGGGAGCTGTTTTTT. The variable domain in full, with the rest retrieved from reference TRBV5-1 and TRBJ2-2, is KAGVTQTPRYLIKTRGQQVTLSCSPISGHRSVSWYQQTPGQGLQFLFEYFSETQRNKGNFPGRFSGRQFSNSRSEMNVSTLELGDSALYLCASSSSPDGENTGELFFGEGSRLTVL.

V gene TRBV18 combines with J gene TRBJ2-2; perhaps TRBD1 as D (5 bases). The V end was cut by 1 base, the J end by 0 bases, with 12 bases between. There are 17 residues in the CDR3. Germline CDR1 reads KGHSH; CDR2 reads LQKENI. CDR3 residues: CASSPLGATPNTGELFF. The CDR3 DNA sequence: TGTGCCAGCTCACCACTAGGGGCGACTCCGAACACCGGGGAGCTGTTTTTT.

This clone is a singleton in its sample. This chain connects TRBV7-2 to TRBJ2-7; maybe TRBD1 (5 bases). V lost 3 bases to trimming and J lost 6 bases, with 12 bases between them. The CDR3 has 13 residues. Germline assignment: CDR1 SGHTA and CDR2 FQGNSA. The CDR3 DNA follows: TGTGCCAGCAGCTTTGATGCAAGGGGCGAGCAGTACTTC. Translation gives CASSFDARGEQYF.

In DNA, the CDR3 is TGCGCCAGCAGCTTATCGGCAACCCTCTTGAACACTGAAGCTTTCTTT. This encodes CASSLSATLLNTEAFF. The gene calls are TRBV5-1 and TRBJ1-1, with D unresolved. V lost 2 bases and J lost 0, with 14 bases in between. Germline CDR1 reads SGHRS; CDR2 reads YFSETQ. The length of the CDR3 is 16 residues. Based on the CDR3 plus reference TRBV5-1 and TRBJ1-1, the full variable domain is KAGVTQTPRYLIKTRGQQVTLSCSPISGHRSVSWYQQTPGQGLQFLFEYFSETQRNKGNFPGRFSGRQFSNSRSEMNVSTLELGDSALYLCASSLSATLLNTEAFFGQGTRLTVV.

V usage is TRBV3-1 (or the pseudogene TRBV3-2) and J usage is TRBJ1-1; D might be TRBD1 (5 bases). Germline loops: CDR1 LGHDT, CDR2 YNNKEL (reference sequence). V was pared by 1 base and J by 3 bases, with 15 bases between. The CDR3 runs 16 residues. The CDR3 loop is CASSQGGWEGHTEAFF. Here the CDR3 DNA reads TGTGCCAGCAGCCAAGGGGGGTGGGAGGGGCACACTGAAGCTTTCTTT.

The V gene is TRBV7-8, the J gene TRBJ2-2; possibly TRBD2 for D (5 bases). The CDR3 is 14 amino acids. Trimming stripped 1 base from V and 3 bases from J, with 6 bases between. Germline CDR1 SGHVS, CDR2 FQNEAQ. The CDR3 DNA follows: TGTGCCAGCAGCTTAGGGACTTACACCGGGGAGCTGTTTTTT. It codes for CASSLGTYTGELFF.

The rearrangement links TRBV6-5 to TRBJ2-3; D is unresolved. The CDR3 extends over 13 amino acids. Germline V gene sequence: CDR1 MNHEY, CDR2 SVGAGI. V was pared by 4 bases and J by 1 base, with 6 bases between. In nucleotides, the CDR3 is TGTGCCAGCAGTTTTCGTCGCACAGATACGCAGTATTTT. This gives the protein CASSFRRTDTQYF.

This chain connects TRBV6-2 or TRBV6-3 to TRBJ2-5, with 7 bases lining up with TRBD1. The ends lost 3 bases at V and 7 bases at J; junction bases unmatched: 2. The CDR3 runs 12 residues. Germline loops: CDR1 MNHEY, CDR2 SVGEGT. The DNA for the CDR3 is TGTGCCAGCAGTTATGGACAGGTGACCCAGTACTTC. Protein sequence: CASSYGQVTQYF.

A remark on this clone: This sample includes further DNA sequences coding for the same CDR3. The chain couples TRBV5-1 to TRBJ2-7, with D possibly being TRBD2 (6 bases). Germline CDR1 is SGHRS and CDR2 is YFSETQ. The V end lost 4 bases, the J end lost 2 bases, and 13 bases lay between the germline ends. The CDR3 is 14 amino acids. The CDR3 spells CASSQEGGTYEQYF. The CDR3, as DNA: TGCGCCAGCAGCCAGGAGGGAGGAACCTACGAGCAGTACTTC.

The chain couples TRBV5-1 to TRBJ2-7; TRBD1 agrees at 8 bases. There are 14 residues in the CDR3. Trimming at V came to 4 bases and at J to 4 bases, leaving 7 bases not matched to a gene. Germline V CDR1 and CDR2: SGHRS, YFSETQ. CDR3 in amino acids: CASSGGQGEYEQYF. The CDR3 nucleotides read TGCGCCAGCAGCGGTGGACAGGGCGAGTACGAGCAGTACTTC.

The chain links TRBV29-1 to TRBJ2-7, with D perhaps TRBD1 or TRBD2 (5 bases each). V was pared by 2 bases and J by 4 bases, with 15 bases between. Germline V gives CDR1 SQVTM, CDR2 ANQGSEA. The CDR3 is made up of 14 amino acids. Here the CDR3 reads CSVEMVGERYEQYF. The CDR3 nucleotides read TGCAGCGTTGAAATGGTGGGGGAGAGATACGAGCAGTACTTC.

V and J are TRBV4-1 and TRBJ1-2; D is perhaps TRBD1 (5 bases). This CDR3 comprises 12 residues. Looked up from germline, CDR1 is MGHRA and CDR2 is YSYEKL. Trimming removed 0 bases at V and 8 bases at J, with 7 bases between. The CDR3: CASSQDGAGYTF. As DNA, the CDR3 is TGCGCCAGCAGCCAAGATGGGGCCGGCTACACCTTC.

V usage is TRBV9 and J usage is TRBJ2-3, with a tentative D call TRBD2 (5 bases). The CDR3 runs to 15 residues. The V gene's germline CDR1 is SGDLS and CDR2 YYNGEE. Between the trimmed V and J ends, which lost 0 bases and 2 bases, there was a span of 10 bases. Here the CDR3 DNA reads TGTGCCAGCAGCGTAGAAACGGGATTCACAGATACGCAGTATTTT. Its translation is CASSVETGFTDTQYF.

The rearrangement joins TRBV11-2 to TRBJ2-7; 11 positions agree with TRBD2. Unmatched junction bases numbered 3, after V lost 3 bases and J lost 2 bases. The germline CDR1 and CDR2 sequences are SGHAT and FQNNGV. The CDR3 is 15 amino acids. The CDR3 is CASSFSSGGPYEQYF. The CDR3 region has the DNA TGTGCCAGCAGCTTCTCTAGCGGGGGGCCCTACGAGCAGTACTTC.

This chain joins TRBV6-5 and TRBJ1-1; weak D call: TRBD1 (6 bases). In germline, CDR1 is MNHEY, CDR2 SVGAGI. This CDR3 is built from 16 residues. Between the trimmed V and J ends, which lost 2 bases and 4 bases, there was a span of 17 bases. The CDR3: CASSYGAGERRTEAFF. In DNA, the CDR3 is TGTGCCAGCAGTTACGGGGCAGGGGAGCGGCGCACTGAAGCTTTCTTT.